This T cell receptor (beta chain) emerged from a study of beta chain features in type 1 diabetes. Study context: On cell yields, gender and age, patients and healthy donors were similar.

Study-level points and caveats: Patients and controls would be equally affected if PCR favored shorter templates.

Germline assignment: CDR1 GTSNPN and CDR2 SVGIG (reference sequence). V shed 1 base and J 2 bases; nucleotides not matched to a gene: 12. The CDR3 is 17 residues long. Via the markers CD45RO/CCR7/CD25/CD127/CD95/CD27, stem cell-like memory, regulatory, central memory and naive CD4+ cells were sorted. This clone was picked up a small number of times. Its antigen remains unknown. The entirety of the isolated RNA underwent reverse transcription, so expressed TCRB transcripts were sequenced. About 3.6 million reads on average were seen across naive, central memory and regulatory T cell samples. Clones were read by immunoSEQ multiplex PCR, and TCRdb kept only the in-frame ones, dropping some. This sample carries around 340,000 clones, around 20% of them seen once, and the ten largest clones take around 0.045%.

This TCR came from a woman under 30 in good health. The sequenced material came from naive CD4+ T cells from blood. The rearrangement links TRBV30 to TRBJ2-5; the match to TRBD2 covers 8 bases. The CDR3: CAWSGVAGSEPQETQYF. CDR3 DNA: TGTGCCTGGAGTGGGGTAGCGGGGAGTGAGCCTCAAGAGACCCAGTACTTC.